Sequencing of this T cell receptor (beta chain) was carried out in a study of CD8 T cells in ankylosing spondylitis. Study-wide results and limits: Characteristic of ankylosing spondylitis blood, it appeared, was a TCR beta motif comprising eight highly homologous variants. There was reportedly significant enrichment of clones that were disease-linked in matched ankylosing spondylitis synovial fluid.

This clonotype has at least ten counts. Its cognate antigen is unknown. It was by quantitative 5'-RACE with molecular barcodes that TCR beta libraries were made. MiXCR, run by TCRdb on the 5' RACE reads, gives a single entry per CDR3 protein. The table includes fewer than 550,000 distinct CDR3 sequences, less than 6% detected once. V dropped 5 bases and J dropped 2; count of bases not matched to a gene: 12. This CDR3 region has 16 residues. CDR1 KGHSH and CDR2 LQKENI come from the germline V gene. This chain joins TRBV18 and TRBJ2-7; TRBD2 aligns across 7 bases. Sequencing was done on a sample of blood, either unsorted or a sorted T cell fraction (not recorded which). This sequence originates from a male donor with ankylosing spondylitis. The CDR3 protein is CASSSVIWEGAYEQYF. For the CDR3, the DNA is TGTGCCAGCTCATCGGTGATATGGGAGGGAGCCTACGAGCAGTACTTC.